This T cell receptor beta chain was obtained from a study of identical twins. Study outcomes and limitations: In drawing conclusions, the study used cross-sectional statistical analysis and did not follow the same donors.

The CDR3 is made up of 16 amino acids. Germline V CDR1 and CDR2: SGHNT, YENEEA. Trimming removed 5 bases from V and 3 bases from J; junction bases left unmatched: 6. One entry per CDR3 protein, called by TCRdb with MiXCR from the 5' RACE reads. The top ten hold around 7.1% of the sample, which has 300,000 or so distinct CDR3 sequences, more than 8% seen once. This clonotype turned up a few times. Its antigen remains unidentified. This sample was also put to use in a study of yellow fever vaccine responses in identical twins.

The TCR was taken from a woman younger than 35 in good health. The specimen sequenced was CD8+ T cells sorted from blood. The chain combines TRBV11-3 with TRBJ2-1; TRBD2 agrees at 11 bases. The CDR3 DNA reads as TGTGCCAGCAGCCCCCGGACTAGCGGGTACTACAATGAGCAGTTCTTC. Residues: CASSPRTSGYYNEQFF.